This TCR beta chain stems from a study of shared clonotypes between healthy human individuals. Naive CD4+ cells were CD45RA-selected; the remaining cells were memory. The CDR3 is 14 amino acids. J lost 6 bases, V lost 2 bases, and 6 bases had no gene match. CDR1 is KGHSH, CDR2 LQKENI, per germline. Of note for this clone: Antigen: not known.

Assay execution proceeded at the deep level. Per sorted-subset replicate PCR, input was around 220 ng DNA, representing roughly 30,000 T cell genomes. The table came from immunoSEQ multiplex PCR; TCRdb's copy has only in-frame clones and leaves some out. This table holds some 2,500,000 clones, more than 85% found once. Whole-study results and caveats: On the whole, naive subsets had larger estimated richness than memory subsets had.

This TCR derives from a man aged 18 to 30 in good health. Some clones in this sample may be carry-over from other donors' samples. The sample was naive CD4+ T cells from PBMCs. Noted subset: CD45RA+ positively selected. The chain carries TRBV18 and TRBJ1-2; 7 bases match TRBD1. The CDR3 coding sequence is TGTGCCAGCTCACCATGGCAGGGGGAGGATGGCTACACCTTC. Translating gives CASSPWQGEDGYTF.